This TCR beta chain is drawn from a study of T cell responses to AZD1222 COVID-19 vaccine. Study-level points and caveats: At 160-218 and 743-854, vaccine-associated CD4 TCRs were dominant, and they spanned spike. At study baseline, merely more than 5 AZD1222 recipients were seropositive. Clonal diversity was possibly underestimated; the donors were predominantly white British and more often female. Close to half of spike-specific TCRs reportedly recognize unmutated variant regions.

Of note for this clone: The target antigen is unknown. The sample has other DNA sequences that encode this CDR3 too.

The table came from immunoSEQ multiplex PCR; TCRdb's copy has only in-frame clones and leaves some out. The table shows 65,000 to 85,000 clones, with about 80% occurring only once. The CDR3 contains 16 residues. Losses at the gene ends were 3 bases for V and 5 bases for J; bases not matched to a gene: 5. Germline CDR1 reads ENHRY; CDR2 reads SYGVKD. Sequences were derived from peripheral blood, sampled 28 days after the second AZD1222 dose. The genes are TRBV10-3 and TRBJ2-2; 11 positions match TRBD1. This sequence was found in an adult who received the AZD1222 COVID-19 vaccine. This chain's CDR3 is CAISDPGTGGTGELFF. In DNA form, the CDR3 reads TGTGCCATCAGTGACCCTGGGACAGGGGGTACCGGGGAGCTGTTTTTT.